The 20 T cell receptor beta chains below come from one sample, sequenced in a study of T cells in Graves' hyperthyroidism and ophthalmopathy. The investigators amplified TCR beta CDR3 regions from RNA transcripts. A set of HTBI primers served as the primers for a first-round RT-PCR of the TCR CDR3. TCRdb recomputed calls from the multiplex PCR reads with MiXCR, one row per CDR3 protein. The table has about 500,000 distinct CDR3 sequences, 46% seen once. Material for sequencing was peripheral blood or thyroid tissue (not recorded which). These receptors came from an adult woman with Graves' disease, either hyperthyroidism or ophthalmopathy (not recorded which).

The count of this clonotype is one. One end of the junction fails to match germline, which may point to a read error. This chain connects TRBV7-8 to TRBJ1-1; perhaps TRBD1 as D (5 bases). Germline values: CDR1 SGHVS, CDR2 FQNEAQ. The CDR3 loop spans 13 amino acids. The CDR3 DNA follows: TGTGCCGGCAGCCACGGGGGACGAGGTGAAGCTTTCTTT. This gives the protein CAGSHGGRGEAFF. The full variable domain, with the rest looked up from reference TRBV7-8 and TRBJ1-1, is GAGVSQSPRYKVAKRGQDVALRCDPISGHVSLFWYQQALGQGPEFLTYFQNEAQLDKSGLPSDRFFAERPEGSVSTLKIQRTQQEDSAVYLCAGSHGGRGEAFFGQGTRLTVV.

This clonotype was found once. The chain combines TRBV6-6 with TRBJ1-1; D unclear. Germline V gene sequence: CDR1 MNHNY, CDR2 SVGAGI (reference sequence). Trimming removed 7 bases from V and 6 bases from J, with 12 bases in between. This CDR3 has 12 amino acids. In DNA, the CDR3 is TGTGCCAGCATTAAAAGTCAGTCTGAAGCTTTCTTT. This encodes CASIKSQSEAFF.

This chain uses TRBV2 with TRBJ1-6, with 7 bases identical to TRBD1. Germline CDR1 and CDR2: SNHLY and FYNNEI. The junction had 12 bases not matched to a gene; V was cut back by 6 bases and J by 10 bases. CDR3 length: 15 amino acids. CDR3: CASSPGTAFLSPLHF. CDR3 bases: TGTGCCAGCAGCCCCGGGACAGCGTTCCTCTCACCCCTCCACTTT.

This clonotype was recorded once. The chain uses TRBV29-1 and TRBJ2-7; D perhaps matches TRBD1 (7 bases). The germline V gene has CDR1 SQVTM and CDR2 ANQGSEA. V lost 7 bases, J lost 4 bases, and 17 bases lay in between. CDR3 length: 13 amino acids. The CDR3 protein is CSGVDRTTYEQYF. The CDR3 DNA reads TGCAGCGGGGTGGACAGGACTACATACGAGCAGTACTTC.

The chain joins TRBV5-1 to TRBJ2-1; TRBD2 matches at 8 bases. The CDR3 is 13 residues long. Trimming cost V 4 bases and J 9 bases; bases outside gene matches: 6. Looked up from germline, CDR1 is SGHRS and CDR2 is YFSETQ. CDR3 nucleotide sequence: TGCGCCAGCAGCCCAAGCGGGAGTGGTGAGCAGTTCTTC. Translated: CASSPSGSGEQFF. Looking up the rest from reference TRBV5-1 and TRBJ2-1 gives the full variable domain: KAGVTQTPRYLIKTRGQQVTLSCSPISGHRSVSWYQQTPGQGLQFLFEYFSETQRNKGNFPGRFSGRQFSNSRSEMNVSTLELGDSALYLCASSPSGSGEQFFGPGTRLTVL.

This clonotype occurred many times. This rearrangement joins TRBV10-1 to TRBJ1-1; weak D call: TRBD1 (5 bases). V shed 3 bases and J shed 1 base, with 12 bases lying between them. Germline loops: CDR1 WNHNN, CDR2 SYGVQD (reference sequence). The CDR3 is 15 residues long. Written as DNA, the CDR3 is TGCGCCAGCAGTGACTCACGGGACGGGAACACTGAAGCTTTCTTT. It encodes CASSDSRDGNTEAFF.

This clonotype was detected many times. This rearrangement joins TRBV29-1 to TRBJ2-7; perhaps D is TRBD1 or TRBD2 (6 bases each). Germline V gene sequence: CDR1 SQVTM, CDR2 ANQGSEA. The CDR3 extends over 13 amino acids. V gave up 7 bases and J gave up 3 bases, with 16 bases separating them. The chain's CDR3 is CSARGQAHYEQYF. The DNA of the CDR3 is TGCAGCGCCCGGGGGCAGGCCCACTACGAGCAGTACTTC.

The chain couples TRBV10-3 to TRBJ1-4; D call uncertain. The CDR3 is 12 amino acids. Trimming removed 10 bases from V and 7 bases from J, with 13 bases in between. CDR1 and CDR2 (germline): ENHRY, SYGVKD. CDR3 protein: CASRRGGEKLFF. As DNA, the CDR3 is TGTGCCAGCCGGCGGGGAGGTGAAAAACTGTTTTTT.

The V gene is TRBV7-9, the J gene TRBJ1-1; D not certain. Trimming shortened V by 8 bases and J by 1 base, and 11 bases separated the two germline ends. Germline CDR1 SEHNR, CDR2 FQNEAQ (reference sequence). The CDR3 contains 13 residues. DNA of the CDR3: TGTGCCAGCGATCGGAGGGAGAACACTGAAGCTTTCTTT. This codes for CASDRRENTEAFF.

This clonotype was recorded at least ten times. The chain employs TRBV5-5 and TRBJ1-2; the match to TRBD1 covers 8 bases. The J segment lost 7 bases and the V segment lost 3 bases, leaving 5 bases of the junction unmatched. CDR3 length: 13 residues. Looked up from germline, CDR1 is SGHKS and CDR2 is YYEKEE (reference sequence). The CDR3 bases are TGTGCCAGCAGCTCGGACAGGGTGATTGGCTACACCTTC. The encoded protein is CASSSDRVIGYTF.

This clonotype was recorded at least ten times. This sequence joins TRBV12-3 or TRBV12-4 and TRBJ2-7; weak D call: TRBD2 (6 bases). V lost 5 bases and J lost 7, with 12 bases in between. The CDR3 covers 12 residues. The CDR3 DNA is TGTGCCAGCAGTATCGGGACTCCTGAGCAGTACTTC. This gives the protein CASSIGTPEQYF.

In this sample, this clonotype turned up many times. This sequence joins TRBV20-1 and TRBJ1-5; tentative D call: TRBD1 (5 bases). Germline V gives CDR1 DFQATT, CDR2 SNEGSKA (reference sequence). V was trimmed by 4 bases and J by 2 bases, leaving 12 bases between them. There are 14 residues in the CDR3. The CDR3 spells CSAKGPTGNQPQHF. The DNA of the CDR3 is TGCAGTGCTAAGGGACCGACAGGCAATCAGCCCCAGCATTTT.

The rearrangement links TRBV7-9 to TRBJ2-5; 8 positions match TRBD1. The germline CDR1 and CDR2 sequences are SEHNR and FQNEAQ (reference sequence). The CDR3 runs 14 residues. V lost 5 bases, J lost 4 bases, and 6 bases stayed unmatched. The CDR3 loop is CASSPQGARETQYF. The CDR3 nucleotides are TGTGCCAGCAGCCCCCAGGGGGCGCGAGAGACCCAGTACTTC.

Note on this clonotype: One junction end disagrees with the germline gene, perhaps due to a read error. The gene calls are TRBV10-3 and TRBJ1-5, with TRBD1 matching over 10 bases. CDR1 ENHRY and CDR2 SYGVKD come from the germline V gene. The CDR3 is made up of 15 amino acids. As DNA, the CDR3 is TGTGCCATCAGTGACGGGACAGGGGACAATCGGCCCCAGCATTTT. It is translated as CAISDGTGDNRPQHF.

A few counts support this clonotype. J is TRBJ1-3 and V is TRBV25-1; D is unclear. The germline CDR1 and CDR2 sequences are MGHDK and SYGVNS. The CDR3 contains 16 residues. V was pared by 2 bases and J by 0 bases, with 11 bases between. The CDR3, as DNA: TGTGCCAGCAGTGAACGGTTCCTTAGCTCTGGAAACACCATATATTTT. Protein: CASSERFLSSGNTIYF.

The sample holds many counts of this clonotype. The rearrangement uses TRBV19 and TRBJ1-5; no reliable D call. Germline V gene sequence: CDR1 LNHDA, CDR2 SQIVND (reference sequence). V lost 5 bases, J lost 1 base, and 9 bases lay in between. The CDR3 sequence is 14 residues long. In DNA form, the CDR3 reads TGTGCCAGTAGTGCGGGGTTCAGCAATCAGCCCCAGCATTTT. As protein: CASSAGFSNQPQHF.

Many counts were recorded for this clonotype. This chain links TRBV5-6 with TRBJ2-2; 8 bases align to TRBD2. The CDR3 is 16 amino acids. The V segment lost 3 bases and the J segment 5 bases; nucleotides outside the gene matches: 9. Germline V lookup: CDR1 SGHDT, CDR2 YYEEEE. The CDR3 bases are TGTGCCAGCAGCTCTACCGGGACTAGTCGTACCGGGGAGCTGTTTTTT. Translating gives CASSSTGTSRTGELFF.

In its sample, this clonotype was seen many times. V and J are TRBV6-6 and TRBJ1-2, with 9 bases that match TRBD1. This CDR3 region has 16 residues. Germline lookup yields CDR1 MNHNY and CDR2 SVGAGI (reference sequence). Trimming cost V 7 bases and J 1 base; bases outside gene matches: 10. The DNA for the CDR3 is TGTGCCAGCAAAGGCACAGGGGGCGATCTTAACTATGGCTACACCTTC. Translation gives CASKGTGGDLNYGYTF.

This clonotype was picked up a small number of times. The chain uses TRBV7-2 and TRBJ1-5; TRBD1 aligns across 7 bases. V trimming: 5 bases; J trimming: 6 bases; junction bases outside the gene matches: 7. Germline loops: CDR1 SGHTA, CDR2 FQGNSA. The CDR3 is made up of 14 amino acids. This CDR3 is CASSKDRVGQPQHF. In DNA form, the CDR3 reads TGTGCCAGCAGCAAAGACAGGGTGGGTCAGCCCCAGCATTTT. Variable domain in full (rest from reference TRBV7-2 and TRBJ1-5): GAGVSQSPSNKVTEKGKDVELRCDPISGHTALYWYRQSLGQGLEFLIYFQGNSAPDKSGLPSDRFSAERTGGSVSTLTIQRTQQEDSAVYLCASSKDRVGQPQHFGDGTRLSIL.

The CDR3 DNA reads TGTGCCAGCAGCTTAGGAACAACAGGGGGCACAGGTCAGCCCCAGCATTTT. Residues: CASSLGTTGGTGQPQHF. This chain joins TRBV7-2 and TRBJ1-5; 9 bases agree with TRBD1. Per germline, CDR1 SGHTA and CDR2 FQGNSA. With 1 base clipped from V and 6 bases from J, the junction kept 10 bases outside the gene matches. This CDR3 region has 17 residues.